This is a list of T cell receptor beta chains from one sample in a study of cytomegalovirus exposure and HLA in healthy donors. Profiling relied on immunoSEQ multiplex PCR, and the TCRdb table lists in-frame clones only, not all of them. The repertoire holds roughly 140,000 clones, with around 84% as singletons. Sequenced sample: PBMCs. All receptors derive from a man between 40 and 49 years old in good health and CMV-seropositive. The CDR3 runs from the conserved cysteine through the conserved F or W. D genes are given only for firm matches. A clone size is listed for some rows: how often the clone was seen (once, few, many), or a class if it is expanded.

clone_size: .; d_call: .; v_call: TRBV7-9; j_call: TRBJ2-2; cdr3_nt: TGTGCCAGCAGCTTAAATAGGTGGGGGGACAGAGACACCGGGGAGCTGTTTTTT; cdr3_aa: CASSLNRWGDRDTGELFF
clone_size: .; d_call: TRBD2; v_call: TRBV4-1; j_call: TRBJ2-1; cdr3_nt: TGCGCCAGCAGCCAAGGTCCAGCGGGATTGGGGTGGGGCCGCTACAATGAGCAGTTCTTC; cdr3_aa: CASSQGPAGLGWGRYNEQFF
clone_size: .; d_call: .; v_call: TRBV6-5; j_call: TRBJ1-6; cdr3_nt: TGTGCCAGCAGTTACTCCGGTATTGAAAATTCACCCCTCCACTTT; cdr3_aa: CASSYSGIENSPLHF
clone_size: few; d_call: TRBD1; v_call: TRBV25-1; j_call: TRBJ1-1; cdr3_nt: TGTGCCAGCAGTGAATCAGGGACAGTGAACACTGAAGCTTTCTTT; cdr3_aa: CASSESGTVNTEAFF
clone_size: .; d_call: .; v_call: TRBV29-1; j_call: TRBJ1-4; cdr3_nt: TGCAGCGTTGGTCAGGAAAATGAAAAACTGTTTTTT; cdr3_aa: CSVGQENEKLFF
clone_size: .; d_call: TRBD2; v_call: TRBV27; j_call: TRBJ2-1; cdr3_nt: TGTGCCAGCAGTTTCCGGACAGGGCGATCTAAAGCGGGAGGGTACTACAATGAGCAGTTCTTC; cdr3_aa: CASSFRTGRSKAGGYYNEQFF
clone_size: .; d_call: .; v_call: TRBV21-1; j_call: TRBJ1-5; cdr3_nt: TGTGCCAGCAGCAAAGGGACAGACTATAATCAGCCCCAGCATTTT; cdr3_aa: CASSKGTDYNQPQHF
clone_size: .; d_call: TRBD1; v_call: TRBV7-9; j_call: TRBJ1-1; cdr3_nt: TGTGCCAGCAGTCGTAGAAGGACAGGGCTATTGAACACTGAAGCTTTCTTT; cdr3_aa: CASSRRRTGLLNTEAFF
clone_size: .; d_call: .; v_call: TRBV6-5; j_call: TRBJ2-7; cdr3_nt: TGTGCCAGCAGTCGCTCCGGGTCCCTTTTCTACGAGCAGTACTTC; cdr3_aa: CASSRSGSLFYEQYF
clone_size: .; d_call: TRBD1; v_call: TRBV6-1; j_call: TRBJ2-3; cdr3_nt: TGTGCCAGCGGGGACAGGGGGAGGGGCACAGATACGCAGTATTTT; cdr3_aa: CASGDRGRGTDTQYF
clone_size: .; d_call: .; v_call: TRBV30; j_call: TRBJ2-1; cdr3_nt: TGTGCAGGTCGGACTCTAGGCTACAATGAGCAGTTCTTC; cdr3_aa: CAGRTLGYNEQFF
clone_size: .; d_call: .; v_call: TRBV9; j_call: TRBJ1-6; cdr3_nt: TGTGCCAGCAGCGTAGATAGTTCACCCCTCCACTTT; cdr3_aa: CASSVDSSPLHF
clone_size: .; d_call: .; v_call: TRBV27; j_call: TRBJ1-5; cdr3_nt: TGTGCCAGCAGTTTAAGTGTATCGGGAGGCCAGCCCCAGCATTTT; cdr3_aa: CASSLSVSGGQPQHF
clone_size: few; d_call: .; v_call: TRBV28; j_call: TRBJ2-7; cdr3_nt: TGTGCCAGCAGTCCCGGGGGGACAACCACCTACGAGCAGTACTTC; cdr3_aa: CASSPGGTTTYEQYF
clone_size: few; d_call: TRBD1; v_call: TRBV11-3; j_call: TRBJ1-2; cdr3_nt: TGTGCCAGCAGCCAGAGGGGACAGCGGTCTAATACCTACACCTTC; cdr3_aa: CASSQRGQRSNTYTF
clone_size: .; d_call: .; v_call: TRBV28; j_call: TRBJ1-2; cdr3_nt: TGTGCCAGCAGTTTCTCCGGGACACATGGGTTTGGCTACACCTTC; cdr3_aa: CASSFSGTHGFGYTF